This T cell receptor (beta chain) was captured by sequencing in a study of identical twins. The CDR3 covers 15 residues. Losses at the gene ends were 9 bases for V and 7 bases for J; bases not matched to a gene: 17. Germline assignment: CDR1 MDHEN and CDR2 SYDVKM. cDNA carried unique molecular identifiers, and a universal primer site was added by template switching. TCRdb reprocessed the 5' RACE reads with MiXCR, giving one entry per CDR3 protein. Altogether fewer than 500,000 distinct CDR3 sequences are present, approximately 15% being singletons, with the ten largest covering more than 0.8%. In its sample, this clonotype was seen a few times. What it binds is not known. Whole-study results and caveats: Zero-insertion findings could be partly confounded by invariant cells (MAIT and iNKT cells). For out-of-frame beta sequences, excess twin sharing was weaker.

In addition, the sample was reused for a study of yellow fever vaccine responses in identical twins. This second study notes: Twins' T cell vaccine responses reportedly looked partly convergent, partly personalized.

The rearrangement links TRBV28 to TRBJ1-2; 7 bases match TRBD1. The sequenced material came from CD4+ T cells sorted from blood. The receptor was isolated from a woman aged 18-35 years in good health. The CDR3 nucleotides read TGTGCCAGTTATACAGGGGCCACGCCTCTGCGTGGCTACACCTTC. Translating it yields CASYTGATPLRGYTF.